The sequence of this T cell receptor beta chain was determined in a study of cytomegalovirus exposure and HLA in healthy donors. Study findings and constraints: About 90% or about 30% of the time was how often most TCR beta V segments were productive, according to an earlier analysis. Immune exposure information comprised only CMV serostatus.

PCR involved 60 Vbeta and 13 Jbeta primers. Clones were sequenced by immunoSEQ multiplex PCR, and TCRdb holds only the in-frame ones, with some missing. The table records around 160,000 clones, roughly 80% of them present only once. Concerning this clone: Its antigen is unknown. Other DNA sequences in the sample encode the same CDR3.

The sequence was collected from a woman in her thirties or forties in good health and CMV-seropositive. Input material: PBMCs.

In DNA, the CDR3 is TGCGCCAGCAGCCAAGGGGACTTTAGCAATCAGCCCCAGCATTTT. It yields the protein CASSQGDFSNQPQHF. The chain is built from TRBV5-1 and TRBJ1-5; D is possibly TRBD1 (5 bases). The CDR3 spans 15 residues. The V gene's germline CDR1 is SGHRS and CDR2 YFSETQ. V was shortened by 4 bases and J by 0 bases, with 11 bases between the two germline ends.